These T cell receptor beta chains were read from a single sample in a study of blood T cell repertoires in COVID-19. Generated by immunoSEQ multiplex PCR, the TCRdb table keeps only in-frame clones and is missing some. Altogether roughly 140,000 clones are present, around 84% being singletons, with the ten largest covering roughly two fifths. What was sequenced was peripheral blood. All receptors come from a human donor in a cohort sampled during active COVID-19. Both conserved end residues are part of each CDR3. Fields, in order: V gene, J gene, clone size, D gene, CDR3 protein, CDR3 DNA. A D gene is named only where the DNA matches it firmly. For some rows the clone size is stated as once, few or many, or as a class when expanded; others skip it.

V gene: TRBV3-1/TRBV3-2; J gene: TRBJ1-2; clone size: -; D gene: -; CDR3 protein: CASSQGARGYTF; CDR3 DNA: TGTGCCAGCAGCCAGGGGGCTCGGGGCTACACCTTC
V gene: TRBV19; J gene: TRBJ1-5; clone size: -; D gene: -; CDR3 protein: CARTTAENQPQHF; CDR3 DNA: TGTGCCAGGACGACAGCCGAAAATCAGCCCCAGCATTTT
V gene: TRBV4-3; J gene: TRBJ2-2; clone size: -; D gene: TRBD2; CDR3 protein: CASSQDLGGGGTGELFF; CDR3 DNA: TGCGCCAGCAGCCAAGATCTTGGCGGGGGGGGCACCGGGGAGCTGTTTTTT
V gene: TRBV11-3; J gene: TRBJ2-3; clone size: -; D gene: -; CDR3 protein: CASSLTRTISTDTQYF; CDR3 DNA: TGTGCCAGCAGCTTAACCAGGACAATTTCCACAGATACGCAGTATTTT
V gene: TRBV5-4; J gene: TRBJ2-2; clone size: -; D gene: TRBD1; CDR3 protein: CASSLFDRDDGELFF; CDR3 DNA: TGTGCCAGCAGCTTATTCGACAGGGATGACGGGGAGCTGTTTTTT
V gene: TRBV7-2; J gene: TRBJ1-1; clone size: -; D gene: -; CDR3 protein: CASSFTGTTNTEAFF; CDR3 DNA: TGTGCCAGCAGCTTCACCGGGACAACGAACACTGAAGCTTTCTTT
V gene: TRBV19; J gene: TRBJ2-5; clone size: -; D gene: -; CDR3 protein: CASSIGGGVAWRETQYF; CDR3 DNA: TGTGCCAGTAGTATAGGGGGTGGGGTAGCGTGGAGAGAGACCCAGTACTTC
V gene: TRBV30; J gene: TRBJ2-5; clone size: -; D gene: -; CDR3 protein: CAWQFNHQETQYF; CDR3 DNA: TGTGCCTGGCAGTTCAACCACCAAGAGACCCAGTACTTC
V gene: TRBV5-1; J gene: TRBJ2-5; clone size: -; D gene: -; CDR3 protein: CASSPDGGRETQYF; CDR3 DNA: TGCGCCAGCAGCCCGGACGGGGGTAGGGAGACCCAGTACTTC
V gene: TRBV5-1; J gene: TRBJ1-5; clone size: -; D gene: -; CDR3 protein: CASSPGLYGNQPQHF; CDR3 DNA: TGCGCCAGCAGCCCCGGGTTGTATGGCAATCAGCCCCAGCATTTT
V gene: TRBV12-3/TRBV12-4; J gene: TRBJ2-7; clone size: few; D gene: -; CDR3 protein: CASSFRGSYEQYF; CDR3 DNA: TGTGCCAGCAGTTTCCGGGGCTCCTACGAGCAGTACTTC
V gene: TRBV2; J gene: TRBJ2-2; clone size: -; D gene: -; CDR3 protein: CASRRTGELFF; CDR3 DNA: TGTGCCAGCCGTCGGACCGGGGAGCTGTTTTTT
V gene: TRBV7-2; J gene: TRBJ1-4; clone size: once; D gene: TRBD1; CDR3 protein: CASSRRQGSREKLFF; CDR3 DNA: TGTGCCAGCAGCCGGCGACAGGGATCTCGGGAAAAACTGTTTTTT
V gene: TRBV30; J gene: TRBJ1-2; clone size: -; D gene: -; CDR3 protein: CAWKPPWGLGGGYGYTF; CDR3 DNA: TGTGCCTGGAAGCCCCCATGGGGGCTTGGGGGGGGCTATGGCTACACCTTC
V gene: TRBV4-3; J gene: TRBJ2-1; clone size: -; D gene: -; CDR3 protein: CASSQDWRNNEQFF; CDR3 DNA: TGCGCCAGCAGCCAAGATTGGCGGAACAATGAGCAGTTCTTC
V gene: TRBV6-5; J gene: TRBJ1-2; clone size: -; D gene: TRBD1; CDR3 protein: CASTDRGANYGYTF; CDR3 DNA: TGTGCCAGCACCGACAGGGGCGCAAACTATGGCTACACCTTC
V gene: TRBV2; J gene: TRBJ1-5; clone size: -; D gene: -; CDR3 protein: CASSERTGPPHQPQHF; CDR3 DNA: TGTGCCAGCAGTGAAAGAACAGGGCCTCCTCATCAGCCCCAGCATTTT
V gene: TRBV7-9; J gene: TRBJ2-2; clone size: -; D gene: TRBD1; CDR3 protein: CASSRQGAGTGELFF; CDR3 DNA: TGTGCCAGCAGCCGACAGGGGGCTGGCACCGGGGAGCTGTTTTTT
V gene: TRBV6-5; J gene: TRBJ1-1; clone size: -; D gene: TRBD1; CDR3 protein: CASSYPGQPPFNEAFF; CDR3 DNA: TGTGCCAGCAGTTACCCGGGACAGCCGCCGTTTAATGAAGCTTTCTTT
V gene: TRBV27; J gene: TRBJ2-7; clone size: -; D gene: TRBD1; CDR3 protein: CASSRSIPPDRGLEQYF; CDR3 DNA: TGTGCCAGCAGTCGATCGATCCCCCCCGACAGGGGGCTTGAGCAGTACTTC
V gene: TRBV6-5; J gene: TRBJ1-2; clone size: once; D gene: TRBD1; CDR3 protein: CASSYSGTGGGYTF; CDR3 DNA: TGTGCCAGCAGTTACTCAGGGACAGGGGGCGGCTACACCTTC
V gene: TRBV29-1; J gene: TRBJ1-1; clone size: -; D gene: -; CDR3 protein: CSVEWGFNTEAFF; CDR3 DNA: TGCAGCGTTGAATGGGGCTTTAACACTGAAGCTTTCTTT
V gene: TRBV5-5; J gene: TRBJ1-4; clone size: -; D gene: TRBD1; CDR3 protein: CASSVSGTGVEKLFF; CDR3 DNA: TGTGCCAGCAGCGTTTCCGGGACAGGGGTCGAAAAACTGTTTTTT
V gene: TRBV29-1; J gene: TRBJ2-7; clone size: -; D gene: -; CDR3 protein: CSVEEHPYEQYF; CDR3 DNA: TGCAGCGTTGAAGAACACCCCTACGAGCAGTACTTC
V gene: TRBV19; J gene: TRBJ1-2; clone size: once; D gene: TRBD1; CDR3 protein: CASRNRGLNYGYTF; CDR3 DNA: TGTGCCAGTAGGAACAGGGGCCTTAACTATGGCTACACCTTC
V gene: TRBV2; J gene: TRBJ2-7; clone size: -; D gene: TRBD1; CDR3 protein: CASSVRDRAGEQYF; CDR3 DNA: TGTGCCAGCAGTGTACGGGACAGGGCTGGCGAGCAGTACTTC
V gene: TRBV5-4; J gene: TRBJ2-2; clone size: -; D gene: TRBD1; CDR3 protein: CASSLDRGPTGELFF; CDR3 DNA: TGTGCCAGCAGCTTGGACAGGGGGCCCACCGGGGAGCTGTTTTTT
V gene: TRBV7-2; J gene: TRBJ2-7; clone size: -; D gene: -; CDR3 protein: CASSLVAGGGSEQYF; CDR3 DNA: TGTGCCAGCAGCTTAGTGGCAGGGGGAGGTAGCGAGCAGTACTTC
V gene: TRBV18; J gene: TRBJ1-2; clone size: -; D gene: -; CDR3 protein: CASSPRDINYGYTF; CDR3 DNA: TGTGCCAGCTCACCACGGGACATCAACTATGGCTACACCTTC
V gene: TRBV15; J gene: TRBJ1-5; clone size: -; D gene: -; CDR3 protein: CATSRDRDFRPQHF; CDR3 DNA: TGTGCCACCAGCAGAGATCGGGACTTTCGGCCCCAGCATTTT
V gene: TRBV5-4; J gene: TRBJ1-6; clone size: -; D gene: -; CDR3 protein: CASSLAKGNSPLHF; CDR3 DNA: TGTGCCAGCAGCTTGGCCAAGGGGAATTCACCCCTCCACTTT
V gene: TRBV27; J gene: TRBJ1-2; clone size: few; D gene: -; CDR3 protein: CASRATGQANYGYTF; CDR3 DNA: TGTGCCAGCAGGGCCACAGGCCAAGCTAACTATGGCTACACCTTC
V gene: TRBV7-3; J gene: TRBJ2-5; clone size: -; D gene: -; CDR3 protein: CASSSSLQETQYF; CDR3 DNA: TGTGCCAGCAGCTCCAGTCTCCAAGAGACCCAGTACTTC
V gene: TRBV4-3; J gene: TRBJ2-3; clone size: -; D gene: -; CDR3 protein: CASSQGSAVVGTQYF; CDR3 DNA: TGCGCCAGCAGCCAAGGGTCCGCGGTAGTCGGTACGCAGTATTTT
V gene: TRBV5-5; J gene: TRBJ2-2; clone size: -; D gene: TRBD1; CDR3 protein: CASSRQGAPGELFF; CDR3 DNA: TGTGCCAGCAGCCGACAGGGTGCACCCGGGGAGCTGTTTTTT
V gene: TRBV4-1; J gene: TRBJ2-7; clone size: -; D gene: -; CDR3 protein: CASSQVPPGAYEQYF; CDR3 DNA: TGCGCCAGCAGCCAAGTACCCCCCGGTGCCTACGAGCAGTACTTC
V gene: TRBV7-7; J gene: TRBJ2-3; clone size: -; D gene: TRBD1; CDR3 protein: CASSLEGAGDTQYF; CDR3 DNA: TGTGCTAGCAGCTTAGAGGGGGCCGGAGATACGCAGTATTTT
V gene: TRBV7-2; J gene: TRBJ1-6; clone size: -; D gene: -; CDR3 protein: CASSQTEDSPLHF; CDR3 DNA: TGTGCCAGCAGCCAGACAGAGGATTCACCCCTCCACTTT
V gene: TRBV2; J gene: TRBJ1-5; clone size: -; D gene: TRBD1; CDR3 protein: CASRDRVGNQPQHF; CDR3 DNA: TGTGCCAGCAGGGACAGGGTTGGCAATCAGCCCCAGCATTTT
V gene: TRBV4-1; J gene: TRBJ2-1; clone size: -; D gene: TRBD1; CDR3 protein: CASSQTGGRTYNEQFF; CDR3 DNA: TGCGCCAGCAGCCAAACAGGGGGGAGGACCTACAATGAGCAGTTCTTC
V gene: TRBV5-1; J gene: TRBJ1-2; clone size: -; D gene: -; CDR3 protein: CASSLGEGRNYGYTF; CDR3 DNA: TGCGCCAGCAGCTTGGGGGAGGGGCGAAACTATGGCTACACCTTC
V gene: TRBV28; J gene: TRBJ1-2; clone size: -; D gene: -; CDR3 protein: CASSPSGRRYGYTF; CDR3 DNA: TGTGCCAGCAGTCCCTCCGGGAGGAGGTATGGCTACACCTTC
V gene: TRBV28; J gene: TRBJ1-3; clone size: -; D gene: -; CDR3 protein: CASSSQGFWGNTIYF; CDR3 DNA: TGTGCCAGCAGTTCACAGGGTTTTTGGGGAAACACCATATATTTT